One T cell receptor (beta chain) is described in this entry. The antigen this receptor binds is unknown. Base qualities are not recorded, but no much larger clone differs from it by a single base. The junction carries 14 bases between V and J, which are trimmed by 4 bases and 0 bases respectively. The CDR3 starts with the cysteine, ends with the phenylalanine, and has 17 residues. Of the read, only the CDR3 DNA is kept; its 51 bases are in frame from base 1. From a lookup of the germline V gene (reference sequence), CDR1 and CDR2 are SGHNT and YYREEE. TCRbeta CDR3 regions were amplified from genomic DNA using the immunoSEQ Assay, a bias-controlled multiplex PCR. Per the authors' processing: The number of nucleated cells in each sample was estimated by amplification of reference gene primers within the assay. To quantify the absolute abundance of each unique TCRbeta CDR3 rearrangement, sequence reads were collapsed and filtered. Productive Simpson clonality was computed per sample as the square root of Simpson's diversity index over productive rearrangements. TCRdb mirrors the immuneACCESS table, restricted to in-frame sequences. Some clones are absent from its copies; in checked studies, under half trace to an unresolved V gene, and the reason for the others is unknown. V, J and clone size reflect that table, while D and trimming were determined from the DNA. The sample table holds about 330,000 clones, of which about 82% were seen once. 1.5% to 2% of the sample is in the top ten clones.

This specimen comes from a study of blood T cell repertoires in COVID-19 (dated by TCRdb to the early 2020s). For the wider study: The collaborator samples originated in the United States, Italy and Spain and spanned the acute and convalescent phases of COVID-19. The material from the prospective study consisted of cDNA or gDNA derived from T cells, B-cell-depleted T cells, or PBMCs. Subjects who had been exposed to COVID-19, were actively infected with it, or had recovered from it provided the deeply sampled blood TCRbeta repertoires that made up the dataset. The repertoires were made available in a free public database intended to serve as a resource for research on the immune response to SARS-CoV-2. Samples were obtained from the ongoing ImmuneRACE study (first 160 participants) and from 1,254 subjects provided by 6 global collaborators. A de-identified subject ID, COVID-19 status, age in years and sex were almost always included in the sample metadata. Where HLA class I and class II types were available, the types were taken from metadata supplied by the sample provider, not from assay-based typing.

Each collaborating institution followed its own protocols to collect whole blood in K2EDTA tubes. For TCRbeta analysis, collaborators shipped samples in one of three forms: frozen whole blood, isolated PBMCs, or DNA extracted from either of those sample types. On the study overall, not on this receptor specifically: The amount of clinical and demographic metadata varied by source and participant and was provided uncurated.

Sequencing was carried out using peripheral blood. The rearranged chain carries TRBV5-4 and TRBJ1-6; 6 matching bases give a weak D call of TRBD1. This clonotype was obtained from a woman between 45 and 65 years old with acute or convalescent COVID-19. CDR3 reads: CASSEGQMSSYNSPLHF. The nucleotides are TGTGCCAGCAGCGAAGGACAGATGAGCTCCTATAATTCACCCCTCCACTTT.